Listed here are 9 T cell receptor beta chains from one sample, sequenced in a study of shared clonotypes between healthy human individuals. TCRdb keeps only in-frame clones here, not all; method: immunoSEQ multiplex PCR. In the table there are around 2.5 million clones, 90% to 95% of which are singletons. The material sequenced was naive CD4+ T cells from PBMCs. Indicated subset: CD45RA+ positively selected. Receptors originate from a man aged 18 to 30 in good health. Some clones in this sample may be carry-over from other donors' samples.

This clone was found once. The CDR3 is CASGLLGYNEQFF. CDR3 nucleotides: TGTGCCAGCGGACTATTGGGCTACAATGAGCAGTTCTTC. The genes are TRBV7-9 and TRBJ2-1, with a possible D match to TRBD2 (6 bases). The CDR3 runs to 13 residues. The ends were cut back, 8 bases at V and 3 bases at J, with 11 bases in the middle. CDR1 is SEHNR, CDR2 FQNEAQ, per germline (reference sequence).

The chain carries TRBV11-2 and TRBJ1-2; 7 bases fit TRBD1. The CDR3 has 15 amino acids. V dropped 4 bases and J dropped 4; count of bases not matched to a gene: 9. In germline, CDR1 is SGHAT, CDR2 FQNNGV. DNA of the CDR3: TGTGCCAGCAGCTCTATACAGGGACAGCTCTATGGCTACACCTTC. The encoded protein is CASSSIQGQLYGYTF.

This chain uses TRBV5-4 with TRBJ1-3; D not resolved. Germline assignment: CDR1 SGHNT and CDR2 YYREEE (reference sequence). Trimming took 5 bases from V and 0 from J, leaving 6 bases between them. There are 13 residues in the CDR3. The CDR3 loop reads CASRQSSGNTIYF. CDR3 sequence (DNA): TGTGCCAGCAGGCAGAGCTCTGGAAACACCATATATTTT.

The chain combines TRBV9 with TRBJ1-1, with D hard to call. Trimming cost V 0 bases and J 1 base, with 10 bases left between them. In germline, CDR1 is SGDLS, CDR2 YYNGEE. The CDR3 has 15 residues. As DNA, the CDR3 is TGTGCCAGCAGCGTAGTTGTGGGAGGGAACACTGAAGCTTTCTTT. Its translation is CASSVVVGGNTEAFF.

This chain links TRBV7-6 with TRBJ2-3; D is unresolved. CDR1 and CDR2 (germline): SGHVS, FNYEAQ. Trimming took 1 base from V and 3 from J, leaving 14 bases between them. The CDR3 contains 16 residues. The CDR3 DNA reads TGTGCCAGCAGCTTAGAGGGCTGGACCCCAACAGATACGCAGTATTTT. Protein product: CASSLEGWTPTDTQYF.

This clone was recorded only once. CDR3 loop: CASSIRVTGEETQYF. DNA for the CDR3: TGTGCCAGTAGTATAAGGGTCACAGGGGAAGAGACCCAGTACTTC. The chain joins TRBV19 to TRBJ2-5; 7 nucleotides align to TRBD1. Germline CDR1 and CDR2: LNHDA and SQIVND (reference sequence). CDR3 length equals 15 residues. The trim removed 2 bases at V and 3 bases at J, leaving 6 bases unmatched.

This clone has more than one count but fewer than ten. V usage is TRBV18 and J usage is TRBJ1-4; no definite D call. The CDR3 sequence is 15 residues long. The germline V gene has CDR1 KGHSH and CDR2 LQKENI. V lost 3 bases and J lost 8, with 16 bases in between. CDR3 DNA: TGTGCCAGCTCACCGGCGGTCGCGGCTGAGGAAAAACTGTTTTTT. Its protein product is CASSPAVAAEEKLFF.

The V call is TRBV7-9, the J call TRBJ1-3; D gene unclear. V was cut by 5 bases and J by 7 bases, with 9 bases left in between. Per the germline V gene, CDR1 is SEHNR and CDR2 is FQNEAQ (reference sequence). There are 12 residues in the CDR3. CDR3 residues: CASSVGDNTIYF. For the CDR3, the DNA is TGTGCCAGCAGCGTCGGGGATAACACCATATATTTT.

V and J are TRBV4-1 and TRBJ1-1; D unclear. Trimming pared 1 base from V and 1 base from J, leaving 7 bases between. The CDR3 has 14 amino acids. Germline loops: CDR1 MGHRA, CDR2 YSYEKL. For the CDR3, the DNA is TGCGCCAGCAGCCAAGCAGCCAGGAACACTGAAGCTTTCTTT. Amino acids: CASSQAARNTEAFF.